This T cell receptor (beta chain) was retrieved from a study of response to subunit inactivated influenza vaccine. The junction had 10 bases not matched to a gene; V was cut back by 0 bases and J by 2 bases. This CDR3 spans 16 amino acids. CDR1 and CDR2 (germline): SQVTM, ANQGSEA. TCRdb re-derived calls from the RT-PCR reads in MiXCR, one entry per CDR3 protein. This table has about 610,000 distinct CDR3 sequences, around 13% appearing once. The study's findings and limits: It was the authors' suggestion that each seasonal influenza vaccination recruits few new T cells.

The sample holds a few counts of this clonotype. Its antigen remains unidentified. The sequencing here drew on PBMCs from blood, taken 11 to 12 days after vaccination. This TCR came from a man aged 45 to 65 who received an inactivated influenza vaccine. The rearrangement uses TRBV29-1 and TRBJ2-7, with TRBD1 matching 7 bases. The CDR3 DNA reads as TGCAGCGTTGAAGAGCCGACAGGGCGCTTAACCTACGAGCAGTACTTC. This translates into CSVEEPTGRLTYEQYF.